This is a list of T cell receptor beta chains from one sample in a study of blood T cells in healthy people across ages. TCRdb itself ran the 5' RACE reads through MiXCR, one entry per CDR3 protein. Among 450,000 to 700,000 distinct CDR3 sequences listed, approximately 30% were seen once. The sample was blood. The source of these receptors is a woman in her 70s in good health. Both conserved end residues are part of each CDR3. A D gene is named only where the DNA matches it firmly. Clone size is stated in some rows and not others, as once, few, many or a class when expanded.

>TRBV21-1|-|TRBJ2-7|15|few
CASSPNEDAGYEQYF
TGTGCCAGCAGCCCAAATGAGGACGCGGGCTACGAGCAGTACTTC
>TRBV4-1|-|TRBJ1-1|17|-
CASSQVHREMVNTEAFF
TGCGCCAGCAGCCAAGTGCACAGGGAGATGGTGAACACTGAAGCTTTCTTT
>TRBV20-1|TRBD1|TRBJ2-7|13|few
CSATLTGRNEQYF
TGCAGTGCTACCCTGACAGGGCGGAACGAGCAGTACTTC
>TRBV4-1|-|TRBJ2-3|17|-
CASSQIGGSRSTDTQYF
TGCGCCAGCAGCCAAATTGGGGGCTCCCGTAGCACAGATACGCAGTATTTT
>TRBV7-9|TRBD1|TRBJ2-5|14|many
CASSLRRTGETQYF
TGTGCCAGCAGCTTAAGGAGGACAGGGGAGACCCAGTACTTC
>TRBV6-5|TRBD1|TRBJ2-5|14|-
CASRLGTAQETQYF
TGTGCCAGCAGACTCGGGACAGCCCAAGAGACCCAGTACTTC
>TRBV6-6|-|TRBJ1-1|14|few
CASKGTGQNTEAFF
TGTGCCAGCAAGGGGACCGGACAGAACACTGAAGCTTTCTTT
>TRBV12-3/TRBV12-4|-|TRBJ1-4|13|-
CASSRTQEEKLFF
TGTGCCAGCAGCCGAACCCAAGAAGAAAAACTGTTTTTT
>TRBV6-6|TRBD2|TRBJ2-5|13|few
CASIPPGGQTQYF
TGTGCCAGCATCCCCCCGGGGGGACAGACCCAGTACTTC
>TRBV3-1|TRBD1|TRBJ1-1|15|-
CASSNTGTANTEAFF
TGTGCCAGCAGCAATACCGGGACAGCGAACACTGAAGCTTTCTTT
>TRBV28|-|TRBJ1-1|14|-
CASRLLTGNTEAFF
TGTGCCAGTCGGCTACTGACAGGTAACACTGAAGCTTTCTTT
>TRBV29-1|TRBD1|TRBJ2-5|17|many
CSVEGGKRGLRQETQYF
TGCAGCGTTGAAGGCGGAAAGAGGGGGCTTCGCCAAGAGACCCAGTACTTC
>TRBV12-3/TRBV12-4|-|TRBJ1-4|14|-
CASSLSLGNEKLFF
TGTGCCAGCAGTTTGTCCCTGGGCAATGAAAAACTGTTTTTT
>TRBV10-3|-|TRBJ1-1|15|-
CAISEAGVGNTEAFF
TGTGCCATCAGTGAAGCCGGGGTGGGGAACACTGAAGCTTTCTTT
>TRBV7-2|TRBD2|TRBJ2-7|16|few
CASSLGASGNSYEQYF
TGTGCCAGCAGCTTAGGGGCTAGCGGGAACTCCTACGAGCAGTACTTC